This passage covers 20 T cell receptor beta chains from one sample sequenced in a study of blood T cell repertoires in COVID-19. Repertoires were generated with immunoSEQ multiplex PCR, while TCRdb's copy carries only in-frame clones and drops some. The top ten hold 7.5% to 9% of the sample, which has over 400,000 clones, 85% to 90% seen once. The sequencing input was peripheral blood. Source of these receptors: a woman aged 45-60 years with COVID-19, enrolled during active disease.

The V gene is TRBV7-6, the J gene TRBJ1-5; a weak D match, TRBD1 (5 bases). Trimming removed 2 bases at V and 6 bases at J, with 17 bases between. CDR1 is SGHVS, CDR2 FNYEAQ, per germline. CDR3 length: 16 residues. The CDR3 reads CASSLRGGLGVQPQHF. The CDR3 DNA reads as TGTGCCAGCAGCTTAAGGGGAGGGCTGGGGGTTCAGCCCCAGCATTTT.

The chain combines TRBV19 with TRBJ2-2, with TRBD2 matching over 8 bases. This CDR3 is built from 16 residues. Germline V gene lookup returns CDR1 LNHDA and CDR2 SQIVND (reference sequence). The junction had 13 bases not matched to a gene; V was cut back by 9 bases and J by 4 bases. The CDR3 nucleotides are TGTGCCAGCAGCGGGGGCAGCGGGGGTAGCACCGGGGAGCTGTTTTTT. Translating gives CASSGGSGGSTGELFF. Using reference TRBV19 and TRBJ2-2 for the parts outside the CDR3, the full variable domain is DGGITQSPKYLFRKEGQNVTLSCEQNLNHDAMYWYRQDPGQGLRLIYYSQIVNDFQKGDIAEGYSVSREKKESFPLTVTSAQKNPTAFYLCASSGGSGGSTGELFFGEGSRLTVL.

The chain employs TRBV6-1 and TRBJ2-1, with a tentative D call TRBD1 (7 bases). This CDR3 is built from 14 residues. Germline CDR1 and CDR2: MNHNS and SASEGT. Trimming shortened V by 1 base and J by 6 bases, and 10 bases separated the two germline ends. Here the CDR3 DNA reads TGTGCCAGCAGTGAAGACAGGGGACTCAATGAGCAGTTCTTC. Translation: CASSEDRGLNEQFF.

The chain is built from TRBV5-6 and TRBJ1-1; D unclear. The CDR3 totals 14 residues. V lost 0 bases, J lost 4 bases, and 10 bases lay in between. Germline-derived CDR1 and CDR2 are SGHDT and YYEEEE. Here the CDR3 reads CASSLELFGTEAFF. CDR3 bases: TGTGCCAGCAGCTTGGAACTGTTTGGCACTGAAGCTTTCTTT.

The V gene is TRBV9, the J gene TRBJ2-3; D call uncertain. CDR1 is SGDLS and CDR2 is YYNGEE in the germline V gene. Trimming took off 4 bases at V and 0 bases at J, with 15 bases between the two ends. The CDR3 has 16 residues. This chain's CDR3 is CASSPVADPSTDTQYF. In DNA, the CDR3 is TGTGCCAGCAGCCCTGTGGCGGATCCTAGCACAGATACGCAGTATTTT.

The J gene is TRBJ2-7, the V gene TRBV6-5; possible D gene TRBD2, 6 bases. V lost 6 bases and J lost 2, with 17 bases in between. Germline CDR1 is MNHEY and CDR2 is SVGAGI. The CDR3 runs 15 residues. The CDR3, as DNA: TGTGCCAGCAGCCTCCGGAGGGGCCAAACCTACGAGCAGTACTTC. Amino acids: CASSLRRGQTYEQYF.

The V and J genes are TRBV12-5 and TRBJ2-5; 9 bases fit TRBD1. The CDR3 extends over 15 amino acids. CDR1 and CDR2 from the germline V gene are LGHNT and FRNRAP. V dropped 6 bases and J dropped 4; count of bases not matched to a gene: 9. For the CDR3, the DNA is TGTGCTAGTGGGGCGGACAGGGGACTGGGAGAGACCCAGTACTTC. Translation: CASGADRGLGETQYF.

V gene TRBV7-9 combines with J gene TRBJ1-1; D is undetermined. CDR1 is SEHNR and CDR2 is FQNEAQ in the germline V gene (reference sequence). The CDR3 contains 13 residues. V was trimmed by 6 bases and J by 6 bases, leaving 14 bases between them. DNA of the CDR3: TGTGCCAGCAGGAAGACCCCGGAGGCTGAAGCTTTCTTT. Translation gives CASRKTPEAEAFF.

V gene TRBV3-1 (or the pseudogene TRBV3-2) combines with J gene TRBJ2-7, with a weak D call TRBD2 (7 bases). Germline assignment: CDR1 LGHDT and CDR2 YNNKEL (reference sequence). V was trimmed by 4 bases and J by 2 bases, leaving 12 bases between them. The CDR3 contains 14 residues. The CDR3 coding sequence is TGTGCCAGCAGCCCAGAGGGGGGGGCCTACGAGCAGTACTTC. This translates into CASSPEGGAYEQYF.

The chain is built from TRBV9 and TRBJ2-2; 10 positions match TRBD1. V gave up 3 bases and J gave up 6 bases; unmatched junction bases: 8. Germline CDR1 is SGDLS and CDR2 is YYNGEE. The CDR3 extends over 16 amino acids. CDR3 in amino acids: CASSAVTGGGSGELFF. CDR3 DNA sequence: TGTGCCAGCAGCGCAGTGACAGGGGGCGGGTCCGGGGAGCTGTTTTTT.

The chain employs TRBV5-1 and TRBJ1-6; D might be TRBD1 (5 bases). The ends were cut back, 4 bases at V and 4 bases at J, with 12 bases in the middle. In germline, CDR1 is SGHRS, CDR2 YFSETQ. The CDR3 is 15 amino acids. The CDR3 bases are TGCGCCAGCAGCCTGGACACGGGTTATAATTCACCCCTCCACTTT. It is translated as CASSLDTGYNSPLHF.

The rearrangement links TRBV19 to TRBJ1-2; maybe TRBD1 (6 bases). Germline CDR1 is LNHDA and CDR2 is SQIVND (reference sequence). V lost 4 bases to trimming and J lost 13 bases, with 13 bases between them. This CDR3 has 11 amino acids. The CDR3 loop reads CASSNPGVGTF. CDR3 sequence (DNA): TGTGCCAGTAGTAACCCAGGGGTTGGCACCTTC.

The chain recombines TRBV20-1 with TRBJ1-4; D gene ambiguous. Germline V lookup: CDR1 DFQATT, CDR2 SNEGSKA (reference sequence). The CDR3 contains 13 residues. The germline V and J ends were trimmed by 3 bases and 4 bases, with 9 bases remaining between them. The CDR3 here is CSASRHNNEKLFF. CDR3 in DNA: TGCAGTGCTAGTAGACACAATAATGAAAAACTGTTTTTT.

The chain joins TRBV12-3 or TRBV12-4 to TRBJ2-1, with D possibly TRBD2 on 7 matching bases. The CDR3 runs to 12 residues. Trimming stripped 6 bases from V and 8 bases from J, with 11 bases between. CDR3 region: CASREGGDEQFF. CDR3 nucleotides: TGTGCCAGCAGGGAAGGGGGGGATGAGCAGTTCTTC.

The chain employs TRBV30 and TRBJ2-7, with 9 bases lining up with TRBD2. V gave up 2 bases and J gave up 0 bases; unmatched junction bases: 2. This CDR3 has 14 residues. Per germline, CDR1 GTSNPN and CDR2 SVGIG (reference sequence). As DNA, the CDR3 is TGTGCCTGGAGTCGTAGCGGGAGCTCCTACGAGCAGTACTTC. This translates into CAWSRSGSSYEQYF.

This clone was seen more than once but under ten times. The CDR3 coding sequence is TGCGCCAGCAGCAGCCGGGACACTTACTACGAGCAGTACTTC. Translated: CASSSRDTYYEQYF. This sequence joins TRBV5-1 and TRBJ2-7; possible D gene TRBD1, 6 bases. The CDR3 loop spans 14 amino acids. CDR1 and CDR2 from the germline V gene are SGHRS and YFSETQ. Trimming took 4 bases from V and 3 from J, leaving 14 bases between them.

This clone showed up just a few times. The J gene is TRBJ1-3, the V gene TRBV6-1; D uncertain. V was shortened by 0 bases and J by 8 bases, with 5 bases between the two germline ends. CDR1 is MNHNS and CDR2 is SASEGT in the germline V gene. The CDR3 sequence is 12 residues long. The CDR3 loop reads CASSEALDTIYF. The CDR3 coding sequence is TGTGCCAGCAGTGAAGCCCTAGACACCATATATTTT.

The table lists this clone with a count of one. The chain is built from TRBV11-2 and TRBJ2-3, with 7 bases aligning to TRBD2. V was clipped by 3 bases and J by 0 bases; unmatched bases: 12. CDR1 and CDR2 from the germline V gene are SGHAT and FQNNGV. The CDR3 runs 18 residues. The CDR3 DNA sequence: TGTGCCAGCAGCTTCAGACGACTAGCCAGGGCCAGCACAGATACGCAGTATTTT. Protein sequence: CASSFRRLARASTDTQYF.

The V call is TRBV3-1 (or the pseudogene TRBV3-2), the J call TRBJ2-7; 8 positions match TRBD2. V lost 4 bases and J lost 4; bases outside the gene matches: 18. Looked up from germline, CDR1 is LGHDT and CDR2 is YNNKEL (reference sequence). The CDR3 contains 18 residues. This CDR3 reads CASSPRWGQAGASYEQYF. The CDR3 DNA follows: TGTGCCAGCAGCCCCCGTTGGGGCCAAGCGGGGGCCTCTTACGAGCAGTACTTC.

This chain joins TRBV9 and TRBJ2-7; TRBD2 agrees at 12 bases. With V trimmed by 4 bases and J by 5 bases, 7 bases remained unmatched. This CDR3 comprises 15 residues. Germline V gene sequence: CDR1 SGDLS, CDR2 YYNGEE. The CDR3: CASSSLAGGPDEQYF. The CDR3 DNA is TGTGCCAGCAGCTCCCTAGCGGGGGGGCCGGACGAGCAGTACTTC.